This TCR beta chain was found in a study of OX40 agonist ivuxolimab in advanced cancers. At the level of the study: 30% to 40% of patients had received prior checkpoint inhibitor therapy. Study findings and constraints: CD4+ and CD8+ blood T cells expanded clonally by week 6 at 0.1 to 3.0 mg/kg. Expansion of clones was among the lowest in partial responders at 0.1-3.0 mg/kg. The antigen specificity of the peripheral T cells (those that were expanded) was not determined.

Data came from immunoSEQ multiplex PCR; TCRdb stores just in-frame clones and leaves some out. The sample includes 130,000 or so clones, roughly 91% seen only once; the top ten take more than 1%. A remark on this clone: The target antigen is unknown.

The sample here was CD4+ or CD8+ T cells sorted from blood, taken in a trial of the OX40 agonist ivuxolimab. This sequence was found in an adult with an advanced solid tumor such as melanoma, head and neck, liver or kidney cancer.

In DNA, the CDR3 is TGTGCCAGCTCACCTACAAACCGGGGACTCAATCAGCCCCAGCATTTT. It encodes CASSPTNRGLNQPQHF. The chain combines TRBV18 with TRBJ1-5; TRBD1 is a possible D gene (5 bases). CDR3 length: 16 residues. V was pared by 3 bases and J by 3 bases, with 15 bases between. Germline lookup yields CDR1 KGHSH and CDR2 LQKENI.